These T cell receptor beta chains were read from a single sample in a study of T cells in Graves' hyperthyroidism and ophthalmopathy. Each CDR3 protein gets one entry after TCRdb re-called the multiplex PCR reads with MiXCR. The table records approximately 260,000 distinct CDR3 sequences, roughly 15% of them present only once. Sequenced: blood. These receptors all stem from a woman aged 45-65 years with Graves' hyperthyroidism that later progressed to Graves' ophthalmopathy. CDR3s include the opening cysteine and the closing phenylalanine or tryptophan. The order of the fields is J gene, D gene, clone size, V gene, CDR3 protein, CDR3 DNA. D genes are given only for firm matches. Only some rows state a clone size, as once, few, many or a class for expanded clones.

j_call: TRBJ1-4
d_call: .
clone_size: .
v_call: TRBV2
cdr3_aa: CASSNLGGIGEKLFF
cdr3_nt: TGTGCCAGCAGTAATCTCGGGGGAATAGGGGAAAAACTGTTTTTT

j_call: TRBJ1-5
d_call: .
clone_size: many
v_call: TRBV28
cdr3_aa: CASSAGGQPQHF
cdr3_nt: TGTGCCAGCAGCGCGGGAGGTCAGCCCCAGCATTTT

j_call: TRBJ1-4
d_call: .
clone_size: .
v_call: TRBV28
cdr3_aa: CASSRPGQGSNEKLFF
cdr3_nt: TGTGCCAGCAGCCGCCCAGGTCAGGGCTCTAATGAAAAACTGTTTTTT

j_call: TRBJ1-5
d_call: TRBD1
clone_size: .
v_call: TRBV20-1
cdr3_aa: CSARAGTGRQPQHF
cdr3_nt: TGCAGTGCTAGGGCCGGGACAGGTCGCCAGCCCCAGCATTTT

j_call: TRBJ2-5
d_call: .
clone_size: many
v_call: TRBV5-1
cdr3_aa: CASSFNTDEETQYF
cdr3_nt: TGCGCCAGCAGCTTTAATACAGATGAAGAGACCCAGTACTTC

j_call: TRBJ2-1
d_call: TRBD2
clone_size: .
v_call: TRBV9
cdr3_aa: CASSVGYSGRAEQFF
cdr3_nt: TGTGCCAGCAGCGTAGGTTATAGCGGGAGGGCTGAGCAGTTCTTC

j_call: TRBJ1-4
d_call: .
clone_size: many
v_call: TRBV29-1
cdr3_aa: CSVARGPVGEKLFF
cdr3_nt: TGCAGCGTCGCGAGGGGTCCCGTTGGAGAAAAACTGTTTTTT

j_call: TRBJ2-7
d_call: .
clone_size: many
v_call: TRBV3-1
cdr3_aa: CASSQGAGGSYEQYF
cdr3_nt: TGTGCCAGCAGCCAAGGAGCGGGTGGGTCCTACGAGCAGTACTTC

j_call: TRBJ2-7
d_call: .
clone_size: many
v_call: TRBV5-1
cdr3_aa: CASSLAPTGVSYEQYF
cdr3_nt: TGCGCCAGCAGCTTGGCCCCGACAGGAGTTAGCTACGAGCAGTACTTC

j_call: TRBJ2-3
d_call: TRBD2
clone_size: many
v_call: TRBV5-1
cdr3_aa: CASSLQLAGGSASTDTQYF
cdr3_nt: TGCGCCAGCAGCTTGCAACTAGCGGGAGGGAGCGCTAGCACAGATACGCAGTATTTT

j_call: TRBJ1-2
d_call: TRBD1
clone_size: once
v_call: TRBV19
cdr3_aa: CVSTPLYRGSYGYTF
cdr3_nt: TGTGTCAGTACCCCTCTCTACAGGGGTTCCTATGGCTACACCTTC